This T cell receptor (beta chain) comes out of a study of T cell repertoires in ileal Crohn's disease. For the study at large: About half of patients got postoperative therapy: under twelve thiopurines, approximately 18 anti-TNF. Study-level findings and limits: Every patient over 26.8% clonality showed endoscopic recurrence.

Data came from immunoSEQ multiplex PCR; TCRdb stores just in-frame clones and leaves some out. The repertoire includes over 3,000 clones, roughly 78% of them detected once, and around 2.8% sits in the top ten. With V trimmed by 5 bases and J by 5 bases, 16 bases remained unmatched. Germline V gene lookup returns CDR1 SEHNR and CDR2 FQNEAQ (reference sequence). CDR3 length equals 17 residues. Lamina propria lymphocytes from surgical specimens were isolated on a density gradient before sorting. Patients were adults with ileal or ileocolonic Crohn's disease needing resection. This clone was counted between two and nine times. Its antigen remains unidentified.

The clonotype comes from an adult with Crohn's disease. Sequencing was done on a sample of CD4+ T cells sorted from the ileum. The chain is built from TRBV7-9 and TRBJ2-7; TRBD1 matches 9 bases. The CDR3 coding sequence is TGTGCCAGCAGCCGCCAAATCTTGACAGGGGGGAGGGACGAGCAGTACTTC. It yields the protein CASSRQILTGGRDEQYF.